Following are 22 T cell receptor beta chains from one sample sequenced in a study of graft-versus-host responses after intestinal transplantation. Produced via immunoSEQ multiplex PCR; TCRdb's table is partial and in-frame only. Of more than 20,000 clones in the sample, almost 95% were seen once. The source material was PBMCs, sampled 262 days after intestinal transplant. The receptors shown here come from a human patient who received an intestinal transplant, so some T cells may come from the graft donor.

The chain is built from TRBV28 and TRBJ2-1; D remains ambiguous. CDR1 and CDR2 from the germline V gene are MDHEN and SYDVKM. Trimming pared 5 bases from V and 5 bases from J, leaving 16 bases between. The CDR3 has 15 residues. CDR3 coding DNA: TGTGCCAGCAGTACCTCCCAGGACCGGGACAATGAGCAGTTCTTC. This sequence encodes CASSTSQDRDNEQFF.

V usage is TRBV4-1 and J usage is TRBJ2-1; unclear D gene. The germline gives CDR1 MGHRA, CDR2 YSYEKL. CDR3 size: 11 residues. V was trimmed by 6 bases and J by 7 bases, leaving 7 bases between them. CDR3 in DNA: TGCGCCAGCAGGAGAAATAATGAGCAGTTCTTC. Encoded protein: CASRRNNEQFF.

The chain is built from TRBV6-5 and TRBJ2-1; 7 nucleotides line up with TRBD2. This CDR3 has 12 residues. V shed 2 bases, J shed 10 bases, and the junction held 2 bases outside the gene matches. CDR1 is MNHEY and CDR2 is SVGAGI in the germline V gene. CDR3 in amino acids: CASSYGAGEQFF. DNA of the CDR3: TGTGCCAGCAGTTACGGAGCGGGAGAGCAGTTCTTC.

The J gene is TRBJ2-1, the V gene TRBV29-1; 8 nucleotides align to TRBD1. Germline CDR1 is SQVTM and CDR2 is ANQGSEA. V dropped 8 bases and J dropped 5; count of bases not matched to a gene: 8. The length of the CDR3 is 13 residues. In DNA form, the CDR3 reads TGCAGCTACACGACAGGGGTCAACAATGAGCAGTTCTTC. Translated, it gives CSYTTGVNNEQFF.

This clone was observed a handful of times. The J gene is TRBJ1-5, the V gene TRBV30; D is unresolved. The germline CDR1 and CDR2 sequences are GTSNPN and SVGIG (reference sequence). The V gene lost 0 bases and the J gene lost 7 bases, with 7 bases spanning the gap. The CDR3 totals 12 residues. CDR3 sequence reads: CAWSVEGQPQHF. The CDR3, as DNA: TGTGCCTGGAGTGTCGAAGGACAGCCCCAGCATTTT.

The genes are TRBV5-1 and TRBJ2-2, with D possibly being TRBD2 (6 bases). Per germline, CDR1 SGHRS and CDR2 YFSETQ. Trimming left V 0 bases short and J 2 bases short, with 11 bases between. This CDR3 is 16 amino acids long. The DNA of the CDR3 is TGCGCCAGCAGCTTGGGGGACTGGATTAACACCGGGGAGCTGTTTTTT. It encodes CASSLGDWINTGELFF.

DNA of the CDR3: TGTGCCAGTCTCTTAATGGGATCCAAGTACTTC. As protein: CASLLMGSKYF. The V gene is TRBV19, the J gene TRBJ2-4; D is unclear. The germline gives CDR1 LNHDA, CDR2 SQIVND (reference sequence). The V gene lost 8 bases and the J gene lost 14 bases, with 16 bases spanning the gap. The CDR3 totals 11 residues.

This rearrangement joins TRBV13 to TRBJ2-2; D gene uncertain. The CDR3 totals 18 residues. Trimming left V 1 base short and J 2 bases short, with 17 bases between. Germline V gene data show CDR1 as PRHDT and CDR2 as FYEKMQ (reference sequence). The DNA of the CDR3 is TGTGCCAGCAGCTTAGAATTCGTGGGCCACCGAAACACCGGGGAGCTGTTTTTT. It encodes CASSLEFVGHRNTGELFF.

The chain has TRBV19 and TRBJ2-3; TRBD2 matches 7 bases. There are 17 residues in the CDR3. V shed 3 bases and J 1 base; nucleotides not matched to a gene: 10. Germline V lookup: CDR1 LNHDA, CDR2 SQIVND (reference sequence). The CDR3 nucleotides read TGTGCCAGTAGTATCGTGTGGGCTAGCGGTCGCACAGATACGCAGTATTTT. Translating it yields CASSIVWASGRTDTQYF.

The chain employs TRBV6-5 and TRBJ1-1; D unresolved. Deletions cut 5 bases from V and 4 bases from J, with 8 bases between. The CDR3 is 12 residues long. Germline CDR1 MNHEY, CDR2 SVGAGI. The CDR3 nucleotides read TGTGCCAGCAGTATGACTGGCACTGAAGCTTTCTTT. This encodes CASSMTGTEAFF.

This clone was observed a single time. This chain links TRBV27 with TRBJ2-1; 9 bases fit TRBD1. The CDR3 runs 14 residues. The ends lost 5 bases at V and 9 bases at J; junction bases unmatched: 8. CDR1 is MNHEY and CDR2 is SMNVEV in the germline V gene (reference sequence). The DNA for the CDR3 is TGTGCCAGCAGTCCGTATCTGACAGGGGGTGAGCAGTTCTTC. Translated: CASSPYLTGGEQFF.

The V call is TRBV7-6, the J call TRBJ2-7; 9 nucleotides match TRBD1. Trimming at V came to 1 base and at J to 2 bases, leaving 6 bases not matched to a gene. This CDR3 is built from 16 residues. CDR1 and CDR2 from the germline V gene are SGHVS and FNYEAQ. CDR3 amino acids: CASSLVSGTGTYEQYF. The CDR3, as DNA: TGTGCCAGCAGCTTAGTTTCTGGGACAGGGACCTACGAGCAGTACTTC.

The rearrangement links TRBV2 to TRBJ1-6; D possibly corresponds to TRBD1 (5 bases). CDR1 is SNHLY and CDR2 is FYNNEI in the germline V gene. CDR3 length: 13 residues. The V end was cut by 7 bases, the J end by 5 bases, with 9 bases between. CDR3 in amino acids: CASKETDNSPLHF. The CDR3 DNA reads as TGTGCCAGCAAAGAGACAGATAATTCACCCCTCCACTTT.

The chain uses TRBV27 and TRBJ1-2; D not resolved. V lost 5 bases and J 8 bases, leaving 15 bases between the germline ends. Germline V gene data show CDR1 as MNHEY and CDR2 as SMNVEV (reference sequence). This CDR3 is built from 13 residues. The CDR3 sequence is CASSETLLGGYTF. CDR3 coding DNA: TGTGCCAGCAGTGAGACCCTCCTGGGGGGCTACACCTTC.

The chain carries TRBV5-6 and TRBJ2-1; D gene ambiguous. Per the germline V gene, CDR1 is SGHDT and CDR2 is YYEEEE. This CDR3 is 12 amino acids long. The V gene lost 5 bases and the J gene lost 5 bases, with 8 bases spanning the gap. CDR3 amino acids: CASSNPHNEQFF. Written as DNA, the CDR3 is TGTGCCAGCAGTAACCCTCACAATGAGCAGTTCTTC.

The J gene is TRBJ2-1, the V gene TRBV5-8; D might be TRBD1 or TRBD2, each matching 5 bases. The CDR3 has 12 amino acids. Trimming took off 3 bases at V and 12 bases at J, with 13 bases between the two ends. Per germline, CDR1 SGHTS and CDR2 YDEGEE. CDR3 protein: CASSYTGRPQFF. The CDR3 bases are TGTGCCAGCAGCTACACGGGACGGCCGCAGTTCTTC.

V and J are TRBV28 and TRBJ2-5, with D perhaps given as TRBD1 or TRBD2 (5 bases each). CDR1 and CDR2 (germline): MDHEN, SYDVKM. The CDR3 is made up of 16 amino acids. Trimming removed 7 bases from V and 2 bases from J, with 20 bases in between. The CDR3 here is CASTMGRTREQETQYF. DNA of the CDR3: TGTGCCAGCACCATGGGACGTACCCGAGAGCAAGAGACCCAGTACTTC.

This chain joins TRBV23-1 and TRBJ2-1; D perhaps matches TRBD1 (5 bases). Being an ORF, TRBV23-1 has a function that is uncertain. This CDR3 is 12 amino acids long. The DNA for the CDR3 is TGCGTCGGACATCCATTTTACAATGAGCAGTTCTTC. Amino acid sequence: CVGHPFYNEQFF.

This clone was observed a single time. This rearrangement joins TRBV9 to TRBJ2-1; D is possibly TRBD2 (5 bases). Trimming shortened V by 4 bases and J by 2 bases, and 13 bases separated the two germline ends. The CDR3 runs 15 residues. The germline V gene encodes CDR1 SGDLS and CDR2 YYNGEE. The CDR3 nucleotides are TGTGCCAGCAGCCCCTTAGGCGGGCCCTACAATGAGCAGTTCTTC. This sequence encodes CASSPLGGPYNEQFF.

In DNA, the CDR3 is TGTGCCAGCAGCCAAACAGGGTTAAGGGGCACAGATACGCAGTATTTT. Encoded protein: CASSQTGLRGTDTQYF. This sequence joins TRBV7-2 and TRBJ2-3; D possibly corresponds to TRBD1 (6 bases). Between the trimmed V and J ends, which lost 5 bases and 1 base, there was a span of 16 bases. The CDR3 extends over 16 amino acids. Germline V gene lookup returns CDR1 SGHTA and CDR2 FQGNSA.

This chain links TRBV27 with TRBJ1-5; no clear D. V gave up 7 bases and J gave up 0 bases, with 16 bases separating them. Germline V lookup: CDR1 MNHEY, CDR2 SMNVEV (reference sequence). The CDR3 has 16 residues. The DNA of the CDR3 is TGTGCCAGCAAACTGCGAGTAGAGGGTAGCAATCAGCCCCAGCATTTT. It codes for CASKLRVEGSNQPQHF.

The DNA for the CDR3 is TGTGCCAGCAGCTTAGATCCGTCAGGGCTACAGAGGTCTGAAGCTTTCTTT. Its translation is CASSLDPSGLQRSEAFF. This chain connects TRBV7-9 to TRBJ1-1, with D tentatively TRBD1 (5 bases). This CDR3 spans 17 amino acids. CDR1 SEHNR and CDR2 FQNEAQ come from the germline V gene (reference sequence). V shed 1 base and J shed 6 bases, with 21 bases lying between them.